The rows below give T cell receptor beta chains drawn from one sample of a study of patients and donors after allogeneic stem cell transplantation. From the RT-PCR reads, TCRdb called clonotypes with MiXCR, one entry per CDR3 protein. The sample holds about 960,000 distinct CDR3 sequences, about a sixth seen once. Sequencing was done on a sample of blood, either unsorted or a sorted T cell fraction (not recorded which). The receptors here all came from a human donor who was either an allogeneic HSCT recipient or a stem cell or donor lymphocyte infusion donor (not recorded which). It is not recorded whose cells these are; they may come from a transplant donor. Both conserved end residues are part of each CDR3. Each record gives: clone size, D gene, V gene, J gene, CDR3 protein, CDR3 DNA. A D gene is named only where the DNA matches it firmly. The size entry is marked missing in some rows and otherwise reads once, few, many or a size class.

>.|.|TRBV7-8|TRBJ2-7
CASSRGVAYEQYF
TGTGCCAGCAGCCGGGGTGTGGCCTACGAGCAGTACTTC
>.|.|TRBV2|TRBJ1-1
CATQFFGQNTEAFF
TGTGCCACACAATTCTTTGGACAGAACACTGAAGCTTTCTTT
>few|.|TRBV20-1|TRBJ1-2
CSAEPGRSYGYTF
TGCAGTGCTGAACCAGGACGGTCCTATGGCTACACCTTC
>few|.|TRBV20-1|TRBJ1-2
CSARGEGYTF
TGCAGTGCTAGAGGGGAAGGCTACACCTTC
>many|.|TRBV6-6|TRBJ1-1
CASMLRGGTEAFF
TGTGCCAGCATGCTTAGGGGCGGGACTGAAGCTTTCTTT
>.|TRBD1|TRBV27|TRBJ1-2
CASSRDRGVYGYTF
TGTGCCAGCAGCCGAGACAGGGGGGTCTATGGCTACACCTTC
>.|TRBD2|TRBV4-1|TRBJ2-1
CASSKGLVIEQFF
TGCGCCAGCAGCAAGGGACTAGTTATTGAGCAGTTCTTC
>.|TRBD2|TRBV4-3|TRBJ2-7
CASSQAGGGYEQYF
TGCGCCAGCAGCCAAGCGGGGGGGGGCTACGAGCAGTACTTC
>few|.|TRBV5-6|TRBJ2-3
CASSLGGAVLLDTQYF
TGTGCCAGCAGCTTAGGGGGGGCAGTGTTATTAGATACGCAGTATTTT
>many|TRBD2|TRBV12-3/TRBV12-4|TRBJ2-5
CASSLGASGDEYQETQYF
TGTGCCAGCAGTTTAGGGGCTAGCGGGGACGAGTACCAAGAGACCCAGTACTTC
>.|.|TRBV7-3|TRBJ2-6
CASSPRLGSGANVLTF
TGTGCCAGCAGCCCAAGACTTGGCTCTGGGGCCAACGTCCTGACTTTC
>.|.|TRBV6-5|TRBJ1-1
CASSYSEGEAFF
TGTGCCAGCAGTTACTCGGAAGGTGAAGCTTTCTTT
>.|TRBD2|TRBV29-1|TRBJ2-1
CSVAVTSGGANEQFF
TGCAGCGTTGCGGTGACTAGCGGGGGGGCAAATGAGCAGTTCTTC
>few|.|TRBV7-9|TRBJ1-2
CASSSRLGAIGGYTF
TGTGCCAGCAGCTCCAGGTTGGGGGCTATAGGAGGCTACACCTTC
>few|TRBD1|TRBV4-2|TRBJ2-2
CASSLIRGGDRPTGELFF
TGTGCCAGCAGCCTTATCAGAGGAGGGGACAGGCCCACCGGGGAGCTGTTTTTT
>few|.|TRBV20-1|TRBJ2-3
CSAPVGQFRKSHTDTQYF
TGCAGTGCTCCCGTCGGACAGTTCAGGAAGTCGCACACAGATACGCAGTATTTT
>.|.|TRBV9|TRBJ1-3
CASSVGTGTAGNTIYF
TGTGCCAGCAGCGTAGGAACAGGTACGGCTGGAAACACCATATATTTT
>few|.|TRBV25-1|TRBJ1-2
CASSEGANYGYTF
TGTGCCAGCAGTGAGGGAGCCAACTATGGCTACACCTTC
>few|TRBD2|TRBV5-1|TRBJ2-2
CASTQLAGGPYTGELFF
TGCGCCAGCACCCAATTAGCGGGAGGGCCTTACACCGGGGAGCTGTTTTTT
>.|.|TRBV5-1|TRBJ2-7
CASSLRGLSDEQYF
TGCGCCAGCAGCCTACGGGGGCTTAGCGACGAGCAGTACTTC
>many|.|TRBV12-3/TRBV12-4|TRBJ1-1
CASSPETDPMNTEAFF
TGTGCCAGCAGTCCCGAGACCGACCCTATGAACACTGAAGCTTTCTTT
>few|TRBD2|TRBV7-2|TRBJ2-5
CASSLATSGIETQYF
TGTGCCAGCAGCTTAGCGACTAGCGGGATAGAGACCCAGTACTTC
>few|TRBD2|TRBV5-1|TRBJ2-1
CASSLTLAGSYNEQFF
TGCGCCAGCAGCTTGACACTAGCGGGTTCTTACAATGAGCAGTTCTTC
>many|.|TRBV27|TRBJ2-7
CASSFRDTAYEQYF
TGTGCCAGCAGTTTTAGGGACACCGCCTACGAGCAGTACTTC
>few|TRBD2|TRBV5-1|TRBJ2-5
CASGTSDQETQYF
TGCGCCAGCGGGACTAGCGACCAAGAGACCCAGTACTTC
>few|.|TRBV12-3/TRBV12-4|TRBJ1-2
CASRSTTHYTF
TGTGCCAGCAGGTCCACCACCCACTACACCTTC
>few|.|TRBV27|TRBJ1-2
CASSLSPENYGYTF
TGTGCCAGCAGTTTAAGTCCAGAAAACTATGGCTACACCTTC
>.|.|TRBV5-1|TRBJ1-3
CASSLGGPSGNTIYF
TGCGCCAGCAGCTTGGGGGGGCCCTCTGGAAACACCATATATTTT